This TCR beta chain derives from a study of blood T cell repertoires in COVID-19. Across the whole study: T cells, B-cell-depleted T cells, or PBMCs supplied cDNA or gDNA.

The CDR3 is made up of 15 amino acids. Trimming at V came to 5 bases and at J to 3 bases, leaving 8 bases not matched to a gene. Germline V gene data show CDR1 as SEHNR and CDR2 as FQNEAQ (reference sequence). Method: immunoSEQ multiplex PCR; TCRdb's copy keeps in-frame clones and lacks some. The sample holds about 68,000 clones, 80% to 90% seen once. The TCR sequence derives from a man in his forties or fifties with active COVID-19. The V call is TRBV7-9, the J call TRBJ2-7, with TRBD1 matching 9 bases. Sequencing used peripheral blood. CDR3 sequence reads: CASSLDRGSFYEQYF. The CDR3 bases are TGTGCCAGCAGCCTGGACAGGGGATCGTTCTACGAGCAGTACTTC.